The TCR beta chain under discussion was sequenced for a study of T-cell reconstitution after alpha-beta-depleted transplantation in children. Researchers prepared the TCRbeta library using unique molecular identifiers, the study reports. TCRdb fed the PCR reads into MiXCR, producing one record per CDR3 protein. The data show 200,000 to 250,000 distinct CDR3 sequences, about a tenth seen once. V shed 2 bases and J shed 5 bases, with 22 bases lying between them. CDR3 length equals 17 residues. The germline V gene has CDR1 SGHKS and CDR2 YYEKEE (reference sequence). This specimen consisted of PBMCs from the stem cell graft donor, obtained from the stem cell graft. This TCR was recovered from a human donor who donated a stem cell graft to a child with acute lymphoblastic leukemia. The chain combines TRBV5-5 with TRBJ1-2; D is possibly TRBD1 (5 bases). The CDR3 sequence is CASSLMEFPEQEYGYTF. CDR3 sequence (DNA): TGTGCCAGCAGCTTAATGGAGTTCCCAGAACAGGAGTATGGCTACACCTTC.